This passage covers 14 T cell receptor beta chains from one sample sequenced in a study of tissue T cells after allogeneic stem cell transplantation. Noted time point: mouse harvest day 7 after allogeneic transplant. Mouse grafts combined 10^7 T-cell-depleted bone marrow cells with 10^6 splenic CD5+ T cells. Libraries were prepared by immunoSEQ multiplex PCR; TCRdb keeps only in-frame clonotypes and omits some of them. Of 7,500 to 8,500 clones listed, approximately 46% were seen once; the top ten hold approximately 8.4%. Specimen: gut tissue. Receptors were obtained from a female BALB/c mouse given C57BL/6 T cells with graft-versus-host disease after an allogeneic hematopoietic cell transplant.

Points on this clone: All gene names here are mouse names. The read gets to within 1 residue of the CDR3 end, and the germline J gene fills in the rest. The chain links TRBV12-1 to TRBJ2-3; a weak D match, TRBD1 (5 bases). From germline, CDR1 is SGHSN and CDR2 HYEKVE. The CDR3 runs to 13 residues. The germline V and J ends were trimmed by 2 bases and 4 bases, with 9 bases remaining between them. The CDR3 spells CASSPGHPETLYF. The covered CDR3 bases are TGTGCCAGCTCTCCCGGACATCCAGAAACGCTGTAT. The variable domain in full, with the rest retrieved from reference TRBV12-1 and TRBJ2-3, is DSGVVQSPRHIIKEKGGRSVLTCIPISGHSNVVWYQQTLGKELKFLIQHYEKVERDKGFLPSRFSVQQFDDYHSEMNMSALELEDSAMYFCASSPGHPETLYFGSGTRLTVL.

Worth noting for this clone: Gene names and germline match the mouse. Read sequence stops 1 residue before the CDR3 end, and the germline J gene provides the missing end. The chain carries TRBV1 and TRBJ1-1; the D gene is possibly TRBD1 (5 bases). This CDR3 is 14 amino acids long. Trimming stripped 3 bases from V and 1 base from J, with 9 bases between. Germline V gene lookup returns CDR1 NSQYPW and CDR2 LRSPGD (reference sequence). The CDR3 loop is CTCSAGQGNTEVFF. CDR3 bases read: TGCACCTGCAGTGCGGGGCAGGGGAACACAGAAGTCTTC.

To note about this clone: Mouse gene names apply. Within the sample, other DNA sequences also encode this same CDR3. CDR3 residues: CASSLGGLGGGAEQFF. Partial CDR3 DNA: TGTGCCAGCAGTTTAGGGGGACTGGGGGGTGGCGCTGAGCAGTTC. The genes are TRBV15 and TRBJ2-1, with 12 bases fitting TRBD2. The read comes to an end 1 residue before the CDR3 does, leaving the germline J gene to fill in the end. This CDR3 has 16 residues. CDR1 is SGHND and CDR2 is FRSKSL in the germline V gene. V shed 1 base, J shed 7 bases, and the junction held 5 bases outside the gene matches.

A word on this clone: All gene names here are mouse names. The sequenced fragment ends 1 residue before the CDR3 boundary, so the rest is inferred from the germline J gene. The chain joins TRBV26 to TRBJ1-2; 8 bases agree with TRBD1. CDR3 length equals 14 residues. Germline V gives CDR1 KGHPV, CDR2 FQNQEV (reference sequence). Trimming cost V 4 bases and J 3 bases; bases outside gene matches: 4. CDR3 region: CASSRDRGDSDYTF. The part of the CDR3 DNA that was read is TGTGCCAGCAGTCGAGACAGGGGAGACTCCGACTACACC.

A word on this clone: The listed genes are named as in mouse. The read terminates 1 residue before the CDR3 end, so the remaining end is supplied by the germline J gene. The V and J genes are TRBV12-2 and TRBJ1-3; D is uncertain. Germline CDR1 is SGHLS and CDR2 is HYDKME. Trimming removed 2 bases from V and 0 bases from J, with 7 bases in between. This CDR3 is built from 14 residues. The CDR3 DNA, read in part, is TGTGCCAGCTCTCACACAAGTTCTGGAAATACGCTCTAT. Translated, it gives CASSHTSSGNTLY. The whole CDR3 sequence is CASSHTSSGNTLYF.

Remarks on this clone: Mouse germline and gene names are used. From the germline J gene comes the end of the CDR3, since the read stops 1 residue before it. V and J are TRBV13-3 and TRBJ1-6, with TRBD1 identical over 9 bases. TRBJ1-6 is an open reading frame, and its role is uncertain. The CDR3 is made up of 15 amino acids. Germline values: CDR1 NNHDY, CDR2 SYVADS. V lost 5 bases to trimming and J lost 2 bases; unmatched junction nucleotides: 2. CDR3 in amino acids: CASRRDRAYNSPLYF. The DNA read from the CDR3 is TGTGCCAGCAGGCGGGACAGGGCCTATAATTCGCCCCTCTAC.

Notes on this clone: Gene names and germline refer to mouse. The read stops 1 residue short of the end of the CDR3; the missing end is completed from the germline J gene. The chain combines TRBV26 with TRBJ2-5; 9 nucleotides match TRBD1. Germline CDR1 reads KGHPV; CDR2 reads FQNQEV (reference sequence). V lost 4 bases to trimming and J lost 6 bases; unmatched junction nucleotides: 5. The CDR3 is made up of 14 amino acids. CDR3 amino acids: CASSPGQGGDTQYF. The sequenced CDR3 bases are TGTGCCAGCAGTCCGGGACAGGGCGGCGACACCCAGTAC.

Notes on this clone: The gene symbols are mouse symbols. The read ends 1 residue shy of where the CDR3 ends; the end is completed using the germline J gene. The gene calls are TRBV16 and TRBJ2-1; D is perhaps TRBD1 (5 bases). V was trimmed by 0 bases and J by 3 bases, leaving 9 bases between them. The germline CDR1 and CDR2 sequences are SGHSA and FRNQAP. The CDR3 is made up of 15 amino acids. The CDR3 here is CASSLEPGPYAEQFF. CDR3 bases read: TGTGCAAGCAGCTTAGAGCCAGGGCCCTATGCTGAGCAGTTC.

This clone was found a few times. All gene names here are mouse names. The read comes to an end 1 residue before the CDR3 does, leaving the germline J gene to fill in the end. The chain recombines TRBV5 with TRBJ2-7; D gene ambiguous. In germline, CDR1 is LGHNA, CDR2 YNLKQL (reference sequence). The V end was cut by 0 bases, the J end by 4 bases, with 4 bases between. The CDR3 runs 12 residues. CDR3 amino acids: CASSQEEYEQYF. The CDR3 bases that were read are TGTGCCAGCAGCCAAGAGGAGTATGAACAGTAC.

This clone was observed a few times. Gene names follow the mouse nomenclature. With the read ending 1 residue before the CDR3 end, the germline J gene is used to fill in that end. V is TRBV5 and J is TRBJ2-1; 7 nucleotides match TRBD2. Germline CDR1 is LGHNA and CDR2 is YNLKQL (reference sequence). Trimming at V came to 1 base and at J to 4 bases, leaving 4 bases not matched to a gene. This CDR3 is 15 amino acids long. The DNA read from the CDR3 is TGTGCCAGCAGCCAAGCCCCGACTGGGTATGCTGAGCAGTTC. This gives the protein CASSQAPTGYAEQF. The whole CDR3 is CASSQAPTGYAEQFF.

Judged by abundance, this clone is medium-sized. Mouse gene names apply. CDR3: CASSLRGGNYAEQFF. Partial CDR3 DNA: TGTGCCAGCAGTCTGCGTGGGGGTAACTATGCTGAGCAGTTC. The chain combines TRBV26 with TRBJ2-1; a possible D gene is TRBD2 (6 bases). The read ends 1 residue before the CDR3 terminus; that terminus is restored from the germline J gene. Looked up from germline, CDR1 is KGHPV and CDR2 is FQNQEV (reference sequence). The CDR3 loop spans 15 amino acids. Trimming left V 2 bases short and J 0 bases short, with 8 bases between.

This clone occurred a few times. Gene labels here are mouse ones. The CDR3 bases that were read are TGTGCCAGCTCTCCTCAGGTTTCCAACGAAAGATTATTT. Its protein is CASSPQVSNERLF. The CDR3, in full, reads CASSPQVSNERLFF. This chain connects TRBV12-2 to TRBJ1-4; unclear D gene. Read data end 1 residue before the CDR3 end; the end is taken from the germline J gene. The CDR3 has 14 residues. Germline V gene lookup returns CDR1 SGHLS and CDR2 HYDKME. Between the trimmed V and J ends, which lost 2 bases and 0 bases, there was a span of 6 bases. Combining the CDR3 with reference TRBV12-2 and TRBJ1-4 gives the whole variable domain NSGVVQSPRYIIKGKGERSILKCIPISGHLSVAWYQQTQGQELKFFIQHYDKMERDKGNLPSRFSVQQFDDYHSEMNMSALELEDSAVYFCASSPQVSNERLFFGHGTKLSVL.

This clone was observed a few times. These gene names are mouse names. With the read ending 1 residue before the CDR3 end, the germline J gene is used to fill in that end. The V gene is TRBV23, the J gene TRBJ2-7; the D call in the table, TRBD2, was not verified against the DNA. This CDR3 has 14 amino acids. The germline V gene has CDR1 KGHTA and CDR2 FQNQQP. The sequenced CDR3 bases are TGCTCCAGCAGTCAACAACTGGTCTCCTATGAACAGTAC. It translates to CSSSQQLVSYEQY. The full CDR3 is CSSSQQLVSYEQYF. The full variable domain, completed using reference TRBV23 and TRBJ2-7, is DAAVTQKPRYLIKMKGQEAEMKCIPEKGHTAVFWYQQKQSKELKFLIYFQNQQPLDQIDMVKERFSAVCPSSSLCSLGIRTCEAEDSALYLCSSSQQLVSYEQYFGPGTRLTVL.

As regards this clone: Here the gene names and germline are mouse. The CDR3 extends 1 residue past the end of the read, so its final part is completed from the germline J gene. V gene TRBV15 combines with J gene TRBJ2-4; the D call may be TRBD1 or TRBD2 (5 bases each). Germline loops: CDR1 SGHND, CDR2 FRSKSL. The CDR3 loop spans 14 amino acids. Trimming shortened V by 5 bases and J by 0 bases, and 9 bases separated the two germline ends. The CDR3 loop reads CASSRDLSQNTLYF. Incomplete CDR3 DNA: TGTGCCAGCAGTCGGGACCTCAGTCAAAACACCTTGTAC.